The clone carrying this T cell receptor (beta chain) showed up many times. Antigen specificity is unknown. TCRbeta libraries were built with three rounds of nested PCR, modified from ARM-PCR. MiXCR, run by TCRdb on the multiplex PCR reads, gives a single entry per CDR3 protein. In the table there are some 120,000 distinct CDR3 sequences, 66% of which are singletons. These data originate in a study of tumor and adjacent non-tumor tissue in lung cancer. Background on the study: The cohort had under 15 adenocarcinoma, a couple of squamous cell and 1 small cell patients. Samples averaged around 4 million productive TCRbeta reads each. Study-level findings and limits: Significantly higher TCR diversity was found in tumor than normal lung. Normal lung showed higher cumulative top 100 clone frequency than tumor.

Losses at the gene ends were 6 bases for V and 5 bases for J; bases not matched to a gene: 3. Per the germline V gene, CDR1 is DFQATT and CDR2 is SNEGSKA (reference sequence). The CDR3 length is 12 residues. This sample's RNA came from whole unsorted tissue. Sequencing input: lung tumor tissue. This receptor was taken from a man between 25 and 39 years old with non-small cell lung cancer. The chain carries TRBV20-1 and TRBJ2-5; 10 bases fit TRBD2. CDR3 in DNA: TGCAGTGCCAGACTAGCGGGCGAGACCCAGTACTTC. Translating it yields CSARLAGETQYF.